These 17 T cell receptor beta chains share one sample of origin, sequenced in a study of blood T cell repertoires in COVID-19. This table comes from immunoSEQ multiplex PCR, and its TCRdb copy is limited to in-frame clones, with some not included. The table shows about 210,000 clones, with 92% occurring only once. The material sequenced was peripheral blood. The receptor set was obtained from a man aged 30 to 45 with acute or convalescent COVID-19.

V is TRBV4-1 and J is TRBJ2-7; perhaps TRBD1 as D (5 bases). This CDR3 has 16 residues. Trimming took 0 bases from V and 2 from J, leaving 14 bases between them. From germline, CDR1 is MGHRA and CDR2 YSYEKL. The CDR3 DNA is TGCGCCAGCAGCCAAGATCTTATAGGCAGGGCCTACGAGCAGTACTTC. Translation: CASSQDLIGRAYEQYF.

The chain links TRBV28 to TRBJ2-2; D remains unclear. Germline lookup yields CDR1 MDHEN and CDR2 SYDVKM. V was cut by 2 bases and J by 7 bases, with 5 bases left in between. This CDR3 is built from 12 residues. CDR3 nucleotide sequence: TGTGCCAGCAGTTTAATCGGCGGGGAGCTGTTTTTT. This sequence encodes CASSLIGGELFF.

The chain has TRBV19 and TRBJ2-2, with TRBD2 identical over 8 bases. The length of the CDR3 is 15 residues. CDR1 is LNHDA, CDR2 SQIVND, per germline (reference sequence). The V gene end was trimmed by 7 bases and the J gene end by 4 bases; junction bases not matched to a gene: 8. This CDR3 reads CASTQREPGTGELFF. CDR3 nucleotide sequence: TGTGCCAGTACACAGCGGGAGCCTGGCACCGGGGAGCTGTTTTTT.

The chain is built from TRBV11-1 and TRBJ1-2; 7 nucleotides match TRBD1. The CDR3 has 13 amino acids. Germline CDR1 and CDR2: SGHAT and FQDESV (reference sequence). J lost 4 bases, V lost 5 bases, and 4 bases had no gene match. CDR3 amino acids: CASSKGQIYGYTF. The CDR3 DNA is TGTGCCAGCAGCAAGGGACAGATCTATGGCTACACCTTC.

The CDR3, as DNA: TGTGCCAGTAAGCCACTAGCGGGAAGGAACTACAATGAGCAGTTCTTC. The encoded protein is CASKPLAGRNYNEQFF. The V and J genes are TRBV19 and TRBJ2-1, with TRBD2 matching over 10 bases. Germline loops: CDR1 LNHDA, CDR2 SQIVND (reference sequence). This CDR3 has 16 amino acids. With 7 bases clipped from V and 3 bases from J, the junction kept 9 bases outside the gene matches.

The chain recombines TRBV2 with TRBJ1-5; 8 nucleotides agree with TRBD1. Trimming removed 1 base from V and 4 bases from J; junction bases left unmatched: 3. Germline CDR1 is SNHLY and CDR2 is FYNNEI. The CDR3 consists of 15 residues. For the CDR3, the DNA is TGTGCCAGCAGTGAAGGTCAGGGGGCAAATCAGCCCCAGCATTTT. Protein product: CASSEGQGANQPQHF.

Here the CDR3 DNA reads TGTGCCAGCAGTGGACAGGGGGCATTTGAGGGCAATCAGCCCCAGCATTTT. Protein product: CASSGQGAFEGNQPQHF. This sequence joins TRBV6-1 and TRBJ1-5, with 10 bases that match TRBD1. The ends lost 4 bases at V and 2 bases at J; junction bases unmatched: 8. CDR3 size: 17 residues. The germline CDR1 and CDR2 sequences are MNHNS and SASEGT.

The chain joins TRBV12-3 or TRBV12-4 to TRBJ1-3, with D unresolved. The CDR3 has 13 residues. Trimming removed 6 bases from V and 4 bases from J, with 10 bases in between. CDR3 residues: CASSYLLGNTIYF. CDR3 bases: TGTGCCAGCAGCTACCTACTGGGAAACACCATATATTTT.

The chain is built from TRBV28 and TRBJ1-1; 7 nucleotides agree with TRBD1. This CDR3 region has 17 residues. Germline trimming cut 6 bases from V and 1 base from J; bases unmatched to any gene: 14. Germline CDR1 is MDHEN and CDR2 is SYDVKM. This CDR3 reads CASSFRDRRLPNTEAFF. The CDR3, as DNA: TGTGCCAGCAGCTTCCGGGACAGACGTTTACCGAACACTGAAGCTTTCTTT.

This chain joins TRBV15 and TRBJ2-1; 8 bases line up with TRBD1. V was pared by 0 bases and J by 6 bases, with 16 bases of the junction left unmatched. The CDR3 is 19 residues long. CDR1 is LNHNV and CDR2 is YYDKDF in the germline V gene (reference sequence). CDR3: CATSREHGPDRVIGNEQFF. The CDR3 nucleotides read TGTGCCACCAGCAGAGAGCATGGGCCGGACAGGGTGATCGGCAATGAGCAGTTCTTC.

The V and J genes are TRBV19 and TRBJ1-5; D call uncertain. Germline V gene lookup returns CDR1 LNHDA and CDR2 SQIVND (reference sequence). Trimming left V 3 bases short and J 9 bases short, with 9 bases between. The CDR3 has 12 amino acids. The chain's CDR3 is CASSIGGVPQHF. The DNA for the CDR3 is TGTGCCAGTAGTATTGGCGGCGTGCCCCAGCATTTT. The full variable domain, with the rest looked up from reference TRBV19 and TRBJ1-5, is DGGITQSPKYLFRKEGQNVTLSCEQNLNHDAMYWYRQDPGQGLRLIYYSQIVNDFQKGDIAEGYSVSREKKESFPLTVTSAQKNPTAFYLCASSIGGVPQHFGDGTRLSIL.

This clone appeared once. The CDR3 reads CASSFGTRNYEQYF. CDR3 in DNA: TGTGCCAGTAGTTTCGGGACTAGAAACTACGAGCAGTACTTC. The V call is TRBV19, the J call TRBJ2-7, with 8 bases matching TRBD2. The CDR3 spans 14 residues. V lost 5 bases to trimming and J lost 3 bases; unmatched junction nucleotides: 6. Per germline, CDR1 LNHDA and CDR2 SQIVND (reference sequence).

The gene calls are TRBV5-1 and TRBJ1-2; TRBD1 is a possible D gene (5 bases). The CDR3 is 13 amino acids. V lost 6 bases and J lost 4, with 13 bases in between. Looked up from germline, CDR1 is SGHRS and CDR2 is YFSETQ. CDR3 region: CASTQGGGYGYTF. As DNA, the CDR3 is TGCGCCAGCACCCAGGGTGGTGGCTATGGCTACACCTTC.

This chain links TRBV23-1 with TRBJ2-7; maybe TRBD1 (5 bases). TRBV23-1 is assigned to the ORF class and has an uncertain function. This CDR3 region has 16 residues. V lost 0 bases, J lost 6 bases, and 18 bases lay in between. The DNA of the CDR3 is TGCGCCAGCAGTCAATCCCCTTCCGCAGGGTATATCGAGCAGTACTTC. Translating gives CASSQSPSAGYIEQYF.

The chain uses TRBV11-2 and TRBJ1-6; D remains unclear. The CDR3 has 14 amino acids. Trimming cost V 1 base and J 6 bases, with 7 bases left between them. The germline CDR1 and CDR2 sequences are SGHAT and FQNNGV. Here the CDR3 reads CASSLVRSNSPLHF. DNA of the CDR3: TGTGCCAGCAGCTTAGTACGGTCTAATTCACCCCTCCACTTT.

The chain couples TRBV2 to TRBJ2-7; D might be TRBD1 (6 bases). This CDR3 is 15 amino acids long. CDR1 and CDR2 from the germline V gene are SNHLY and FYNNEI. V was clipped by 8 bases and J by 6 bases, with 23 bases between them. The CDR3: CASPPRNTGFSEQYF. The CDR3 nucleotides read TGTGCCAGCCCTCCCCGAAATACAGGGTTCTCCGAGCAGTACTTC.

The V gene is TRBV5-1, the J gene TRBJ2-1, with D possibly matching TRBD2 (6 bases). Germline V CDR1 and CDR2: SGHRS, YFSETQ. Trimming took 0 bases from V and 7 from J, leaving 14 bases between them. The CDR3 runs to 15 residues. This CDR3 is CASSLVSGGGNEQFF. The CDR3 region has the DNA TGCGCCAGCAGCTTGGTTAGCGGAGGAGGGAATGAGCAGTTCTTC.